This T cell receptor beta chain was recovered during a study of blood T cells in healthy people across ages. The germline gives CDR1 MGHDK, CDR2 SYGVNS. The CDR3 is 17 residues long. Losses at the gene ends were 1 base for V and 0 bases for J; bases not matched to a gene: 6. A second about 7 to 11 cycle PCR used barcoded and J-beta primers. TCRdb called the 5' RACE reads again in MiXCR, with one record for every CDR3 protein. The repertoire consists of 1.5 million to 2 million distinct CDR3 sequences, with 30% to 35% occurring once and the leading ten covering approximately 10%. Sample: blood. This clonotype was sampled from a young woman in good health. The chain has TRBV25-1 and TRBJ2-4; TRBD2 matches at 7 bases. CDR3 bases: TGTGCCAGCAGTGAATGGGGGGAGGGCCTAGCCAAAAACATTCAGTACTTC. The encoded protein is CASSEWGEGLAKNIQYF.